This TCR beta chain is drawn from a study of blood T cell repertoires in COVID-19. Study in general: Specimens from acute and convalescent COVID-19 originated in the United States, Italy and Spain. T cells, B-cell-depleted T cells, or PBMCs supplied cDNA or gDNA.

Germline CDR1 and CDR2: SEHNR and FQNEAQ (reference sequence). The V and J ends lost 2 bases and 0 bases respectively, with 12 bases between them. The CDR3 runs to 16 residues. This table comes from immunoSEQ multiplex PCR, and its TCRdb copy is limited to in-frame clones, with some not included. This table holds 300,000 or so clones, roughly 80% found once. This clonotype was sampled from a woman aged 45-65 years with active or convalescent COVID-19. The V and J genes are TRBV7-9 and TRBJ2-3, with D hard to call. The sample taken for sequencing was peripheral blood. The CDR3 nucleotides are TGTGCCAGCAGCTTAAGTGCCGGGTTTAGCACAGATACGCAGTATTTT. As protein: CASSLSAGFSTDTQYF.